The 9 T cell receptor beta chains reported below all come from one sample, sequenced in a study of cytomegalovirus exposure and HLA in healthy donors. PCR employed 60 Vbeta and 13 Jbeta primers. Some clones are missing from TCRdb's copy, which holds only in-frame ones; the method was immunoSEQ multiplex PCR. The sample consists of 100,000 or so clones, around 79% of them appearing once. Material: PBMCs. These receptors all stem from a woman aged 40-49 years in good health and CMV-seronegative.

V and J are TRBV6-4 and TRBJ2-2, with D uncertain. CDR1 is MRHNA, CDR2 SNTAGT, per germline. V lost 0 bases and J lost 4, with 6 bases in between. This CDR3 is built from 14 residues. CDR3 DNA sequence: TGTGCCAGCAGTGACTCGGGCGCCACCGGGGAGCTGTTTTTT. It yields the protein CASSDSGATGELFF.

The V call is TRBV9, the J call TRBJ1-2; TRBD1 matches at 8 bases. Trimming at V came to 3 bases and at J to 6 bases, leaving 19 bases not matched to a gene. This CDR3 spans 18 amino acids. Germline-derived CDR1 and CDR2 are SGDLS and YYNGEE. The CDR3 nucleotides read TGTGCCAGCAGCGATTGGGGGTCAGGGGGCGTTGGAGGGGATGGCTACACCTTC. Translating gives CASSDWGSGGVGGDGYTF.

Worth noting for this clone: A junction end diverges from the germline sequence, so it may reflect a read error. The identical CDR3 is also encoded by other nucleotide sequences in the sample. This rearrangement joins TRBV11-2 to TRBJ2-7; 8 bases map to TRBD2. Germline V gene data show CDR1 as SGHAT and CDR2 as FQNNGV. The length of the CDR3 is 15 residues. CDR3 loop: CASSLVGRVSYEQYF. In DNA form, the CDR3 reads TGCGCCAGCAGCTTAGTCGGGAGGGTCTCCTACGAGCAGTACTTC.

The chain carries TRBV27 and TRBJ2-7, with D unclear. V was pared by 6 bases and J by 0 bases, with 12 bases between. This CDR3 comprises 14 residues. The germline gives CDR1 MNHEY, CDR2 SMNVEV (reference sequence). CDR3 loop: CASSKTNPSYEQYF. The DNA for the CDR3 is TGTGCCAGCAGCAAAACAAATCCCTCCTACGAGCAGTACTTC.

The genes are TRBV2 and TRBJ1-3, with unresolved D. The V end was cut by 6 bases, the J end by 2 bases, with 14 bases between. Germline V gene data show CDR1 as SNHLY and CDR2 as FYNNEI. This CDR3 has 15 amino acids. In DNA form, the CDR3 reads TGTGCCAGCAGCCCCTCGGGATTTGCTGGAAACACCATATATTTT. Its translation: CASSPSGFAGNTIYF.

The chain combines TRBV2 with TRBJ1-2; TRBD1 agrees at 8 bases. The CDR3 covers 14 residues. The V gene's germline CDR1 is SNHLY and CDR2 FYNNEI. The V and J ends lost 9 bases and 3 bases, in that order; junction bases with no gene match: 9. In nucleotides, the CDR3 is TGTGCCAGTCAGGGACAGGTCAACTACTATGGCTACACCTTC. Translation: CASQGQVNYYGYTF.

This chain joins TRBV15 and TRBJ2-5; possible D gene TRBD1, 5 bases. Trimming took 0 bases from V and 4 from J, leaving 9 bases between them. The CDR3 runs to 14 residues. Germline lookup yields CDR1 LNHNV and CDR2 YYDKDF (reference sequence). The CDR3 region is CATSRDRGGETQYF. CDR3 nucleotides: TGTGCCACCAGCAGAGATAGGGGCGGAGAGACCCAGTACTTC.

The rearrangement joins TRBV28 to TRBJ1-5; 7 bases map to TRBD1. Germline assignment: CDR1 MDHEN and CDR2 SYDVKM. With 5 bases clipped from V and 3 bases from J, the junction kept 7 bases outside the gene matches. This CDR3 comprises 15 residues. CDR3 in amino acids: CASSLPGTANQPQHF. Here the CDR3 DNA reads TGTGCCAGCAGTCTTCCCGGGACAGCCAATCAGCCCCAGCATTTT.

This clone was observed a handful of times. The chain recombines TRBV11-2 with TRBJ2-6; possibly TRBD2 for D (5 bases). CDR1 and CDR2 (germline): SGHAT, FQNNGV. V lost 1 base to trimming and J lost 0 bases, with 7 bases between them. The CDR3 length is 16 residues. CDR3 DNA: TGTGCCAGCAGCTTAGTTGGAGGCTCTGGGGCCAACGTCCTGACTTTC. Translating gives CASSLVGGSGANVLTF. Full variable domain (rest looked up from reference TRBV11-2 and TRBJ2-6): EAGVAQSPRYKIIEKRQSVAFWCNPISGHATLYWYQQILGQGPKLLIQFQNNGVVDDSQLPKDRFSAERLKGVDSTLKIQPAKLEDSAVYLCASSLVGGSGANVLTFGAGSRLTVL.